One and the same sample provided the 6 T cell receptor beta chains below, sequenced in a study of blood T cell repertoires in COVID-19. Using immunoSEQ multiplex PCR, the repertoire was profiled, and TCRdb retains in-frame clones only, with some absent. Of 200,000 to 250,000 clones listed, under 90% were seen once; the top ten hold under 7.5%. The sample taken for sequencing was peripheral blood. The receptors derive from a man in his 60s who had recovered from COVID-19.

The gene calls are TRBV29-1 and TRBJ2-5; 8 nucleotides match TRBD1. Per germline, CDR1 SQVTM and CDR2 ANQGSEA. The CDR3 extends over 14 amino acids. J lost 4 bases, V lost 6 bases, and 10 bases had no gene match. For the CDR3, the DNA is TGCAGCGTCGAACGCGACAGGGGTGGAGAGACCCAGTACTTC. Its translation: CSVERDRGGETQYF. The full variable domain, with the rest looked up from reference TRBV29-1 and TRBJ2-5, is SAVISQKPSRDICQRGTSLTIQCQVDSQVTMMFWYRQQPGQSLTLIATANQGSEATYESGFVIDKFPISRPNLTFSTLTVSNMSPEDSSIYLCSVERDRGGETQYFGPGTRLLVL.

In its sample, this clone was seen a few times. The chain couples TRBV9 to TRBJ2-7, with 7 bases that match TRBD2. The CDR3 spans 15 residues. Germline values: CDR1 SGDLS, CDR2 YYNGEE. V lost 3 bases and J lost 2; bases outside the gene matches: 8. CDR3: CASSASGTPTYEQYF. CDR3 DNA: TGTGCCAGCAGCGCCAGCGGGACTCCGACCTACGAGCAGTACTTC.

The chain uses TRBV5-1 and TRBJ1-6; 7 bases line up with TRBD1. CDR1 SGHRS and CDR2 YFSETQ come from the germline V gene. CDR3 length: 15 amino acids. V shed 4 bases and J 7 bases; nucleotides not matched to a gene: 8. CDR3 protein: CASSPGQTTNSPLHF. CDR3 DNA: TGCGCCAGCAGCCCGGGACAGACTACCAATTCACCCCTCCACTTT.

The chain links TRBV9 to TRBJ1-1, with 10 bases matching TRBD1. The CDR3 loop spans 14 amino acids. The germline V gene has CDR1 SGDLS and CDR2 YYNGEE. The V and J ends lost 5 bases and 4 bases, in that order; junction bases with no gene match: 5. In DNA form, the CDR3 reads TGTGCCAGCAGTCCCCGGGACAGGGGCACTGAAGCTTTCTTT. This codes for CASSPRDRGTEAFF. Supplemented by reference TRBV9 and TRBJ1-1, the full variable domain reads DSGVTQTPKHLITATGQRVTLRCSPRSGDLSVYWYQQSLDQGLQFLIQYYNGEERAKGNILERFSAQQFPDLHSELNLSSLELGDSALYFCASSPRDRGTEAFFGQGTRLTVV.

The chain employs TRBV28 and TRBJ1-1; D is ambiguous. The CDR3 has 12 amino acids. Trimming pared 5 bases from V and 7 bases from J, leaving 11 bases between. Germline CDR1 reads MDHEN; CDR2 reads SYDVKM. DNA for the CDR3: TGTGCCAGCAGTATAACAGTCGGTGAAGCTTTCTTT. It codes for CASSITVGEAFF.

This rearrangement joins TRBV5-1 to TRBJ2-2; tentative D call: TRBD1 (5 bases). V was trimmed by 2 bases and J by 5 bases, leaving 7 bases between them. CDR1 and CDR2 from the germline V gene are SGHRS and YFSETQ. CDR3 length equals 13 residues. The CDR3 sequence: CASSFRQTGELFF. In DNA, the CDR3 is TGCGCCAGCAGCTTCCGACAGACCGGGGAGCTGTTTTTT.